The rows below give T cell receptor beta chains drawn from one sample of a study of T-cell reconstitution after alpha-beta-depleted transplantation in children. TCRdb redid the calling of the PCR reads with MiXCR, one entry per CDR3 protein. The sample carries hundreds of thousands of distinct CDR3 sequences, around 17% recorded once. The specimen comprised PBMCs from the stem cell graft donor, sampled from the stem cell graft. The receptors here all came from a human donor who donated a stem cell graft to a child with acute myeloid leukemia. Both conserved end residues are part of each CDR3. The D gene is left open where the match is weak. The listing skips clone size in some rows; elsewhere it reads once, few, many or a size class.

clone size	V gene	D gene	J gene	CDR3 protein	CDR3 DNA
-	TRBV28	-	TRBJ2-2	CATRALAGELFF	TGTGCCACCAGGGCCCTCGCCGGGGAGCTGTTTTTT
few	TRBV7-2	-	TRBJ2-1	CASSRPDIYNEQFF	TGTGCCAGCAGCCGCCCGGACATTTACAATGAGCAGTTCTTC
many	TRBV9	-	TRBJ1-2	CASSVAFEKGGDGYTF	TGTGCCAGCAGCGTAGCTTTTGAAAAGGGCGGGGATGGCTACACCTTC
-	TRBV5-1	-	TRBJ2-1	CASSLGTLLDYNEQFF	TGCGCCAGCAGCTTGGGGACATTACTTGACTACAATGAGCAGTTCTTC
-	TRBV20-1	-	TRBJ1-6	CSARGKTRDNSPLHF	TGCAGTGCTAGAGGCAAGACGAGGGATAATTCACCCCTCCACTTT
-	TRBV5-1	-	TRBJ2-1	CASSNIGQEQFF	TGCGCCAGCAGCAATATTGGACAGGAGCAGTTCTTC
once	TRBV7-9	TRBD1	TRBJ2-1	CASSSAGQGYEQFF	TGTGCCAGCAGCTCCGCGGGACAGGGATATGAGCAGTTCTTC
many	TRBV29-1	TRBD1	TRBJ2-3	CSGTGTVSTDTQYF	TGCAGCGGTACCGGGACAGTGAGCACAGATACGCAGTATTTT
-	TRBV6-1	-	TRBJ1-4	CASIDRGQANEKLFF	TGTGCCAGCATTGATCGGGGGCAGGCTAATGAAAAACTGTTTTTT
-	TRBV7-9	-	TRBJ1-2	CASSPNEGRGYTF	TGTGCCAGCAGCCCAAACGAGGGTCGGGGCTACACCTTC
-	TRBV7-9	-	TRBJ2-1	CASSLSRLREQFF	TGTGCCAGCAGCTTATCCAGGCTTAGGGAGCAGTTCTTC
few	TRBV25-1	-	TRBJ2-3	CASSELGLGRTDTQYF	TGTGCCAGCAGTGAACTGGGACTCGGACGGACAGATACGCAGTATTTT
-	TRBV6-1	-	TRBJ2-5	CASTGQGQETQYF	TGTGCCAGCACCGGGCAGGGACAAGAGACCCAGTACTTC
-	TRBV11-3	-	TRBJ2-1	CASSSASFGYNEQFF	TGTGCCAGCAGTTCGGCTAGCTTCGGCTACAATGAGCAGTTCTTC
many	TRBV12-3/TRBV12-4	-	TRBJ2-1	CASSERGGYNEQFF	TGTGCCAGCAGCGAGCGAGGGGGCTACAATGAGCAGTTCTTC
-	TRBV7-2	-	TRBJ2-1	CASSSEGRRGVDEQFF	TGTGCCAGCAGCTCCGAGGGACGGCGAGGGGTCGATGAGCAGTTCTTC
-	TRBV9	TRBD2	TRBJ2-1	CASSASGVDYNEQFF	TGTGCCAGCAGCGCTAGCGGGGTGGACTACAATGAGCAGTTCTTC
many	TRBV20-1	-	TRBJ2-4	CSAISRVSKNIQYF	TGCAGTGCTATATCTAGGGTATCCAAAAACATTCAGTACTTC
-	TRBV2	-	TRBJ2-1	CASSAQTRSEQFF	TGTGCCAGCAGTGCCCAGACTAGATCTGAGCAGTTCTTC
few	TRBV7-7	TRBD1	TRBJ2-5	CASSSGQGMYQETQYF	TGTGCCAGCAGCTCAGGACAGGGGATGTACCAAGAGACCCAGTACTTC
-	TRBV11-2	-	TRBJ1-5	CASSFGDHQPQHF	TGTGCCAGCAGCTTTGGAGATCATCAGCCCCAGCATTTT
many	TRBV4-3	-	TRBJ2-5	CASSPSSYETQYF	TGCGCCAGCAGCCCTAGTAGCTATGAGACCCAGTACTTC
few	TRBV7-2	-	TRBJ2-5	CASSLKAASRETQYF	TGTGCCAGCAGCTTAAAGGCCGCTTCTAGAGAGACCCAGTACTTC